This T cell receptor (beta chain) was obtained from a study of T cell changes during pregnancy in multiple sclerosis. Trimming cost V 0 bases and J 9 bases; bases outside gene matches: 5. This CDR3 spans 15 amino acids. In germline, CDR1 is SGHRS, CDR2 YFSETQ. Only in-frame clones appear in the TCRdb table, and some are missing; sequencing was by immunoSEQ multiplex PCR. The data show just over 80,000 clones, about 95% seen once. The rearrangement uses TRBV5-1 and TRBJ2-1; TRBD2 matches 11 bases. Specimen: peripheral blood, collected in the second trimester of pregnancy. The sequence came from a female donor with multiple sclerosis, enrolled in a pregnancy study. CDR3 sequence reads: CASSLGMGLAVEQFF. The DNA of the CDR3 is TGCGCCAGCAGCTTGGGGATGGGACTAGCGGTTGAGCAGTTCTTC.